Shown below are 28 T cell receptor beta chains from a single sample sequenced in a study of blood T cell repertoires in COVID-19. The data were produced by immunoSEQ multiplex PCR, yet TCRdb's version contains in-frame clones alone and is incomplete. The sample lists about 100,000 clones, 84% seen once, with about 9.9% in the top ten. The sample was peripheral blood. These receptors originate from a man aged 35 to 55 with active or convalescent COVID-19.

The chain links TRBV13 to TRBJ1-1; D gene unclear. Germline V gene data show CDR1 as PRHDT and CDR2 as FYEKMQ (reference sequence). The CDR3 extends over 14 amino acids. Trimming pared 2 bases from V and 1 base from J, leaving 8 bases between. The CDR3 protein is CASSLLQKNTEAFF. For the CDR3, the DNA is TGTGCCAGCAGCTTATTACAGAAGAACACTGAAGCTTTCTTT.

The CDR3 nucleotides read TGTGCCAGCAGCCCCCCGGGACAGGGAAGAGAAAAACTGTTTTTT. It specifies CASSPPGQGREKLFF. This chain connects TRBV3-1 (or the pseudogene TRBV3-2) to TRBJ1-4; 9 bases are a match to TRBD1. The ends lost 4 bases at V and 8 bases at J; junction bases unmatched: 8. Per germline, CDR1 LGHDT and CDR2 YNNKEL (reference sequence). The CDR3 has 15 amino acids.

The chain carries TRBV7-9 and TRBJ1-2; D not resolved. Per germline, CDR1 SEHNR and CDR2 FQNEAQ (reference sequence). The ends were cut back, 6 bases at V and 4 bases at J, with 12 bases in the middle. The CDR3 loop spans 13 amino acids. The chain's CDR3 is CASRERGGYGYTF. CDR3 DNA: TGTGCCAGCAGGGAGAGAGGAGGCTATGGCTACACCTTC.

The chain links TRBV5-5 to TRBJ1-1; 7 bases map to TRBD1. The junction had 9 bases not matched to a gene; V was cut back by 4 bases and J by 6 bases. This CDR3 has 14 amino acids. Germline V gives CDR1 SGHKS, CDR2 YYEKEE (reference sequence). For the CDR3, the DNA is TGTGCCAGCAGCCACACAGGGGAGAGGTCTGAAGCTTTCTTT. This encodes CASSHTGERSEAFF.

V usage is TRBV9 and J usage is TRBJ1-6; TRBD1 aligns across 7 bases. The germline CDR1 and CDR2 sequences are SGDLS and YYNGEE. V was clipped by 0 bases and J by 3 bases; unmatched bases: 6. The CDR3 length is 17 residues. For the CDR3, the DNA is TGTGCCAGCAGCGTAGAATCTGGGGACAGCTATAATTCACCCCTCCACTTT. Encoded protein: CASSVESGDSYNSPLHF.

The chain links TRBV5-6 to TRBJ2-1; 7 nucleotides align to TRBD2. V trimming: 3 bases; J trimming: 2 bases; junction bases outside the gene matches: 5. This CDR3 has 15 amino acids. Germline CDR1 and CDR2: SGHDT and YYEEEE. CDR3 in amino acids: CASSSPRGTYNEQFF. In nucleotides, the CDR3 is TGTGCCAGCAGCTCTCCGCGGGGGACCTACAATGAGCAGTTCTTC. The entire variable domain, with the rest obtained from reference TRBV5-6 and TRBJ2-1, is as follows: DAGVTQSPTHLIKTRGQQVTLRCSPKSGHDTVSWYQQALGQGPQFIFQYYEEEERQRGNFPDRFSGHQFPNYSSELNVNALLLGDSALYLCASSSPRGTYNEQFFGPGTRLTVL.

The rearrangement links TRBV6-5 to TRBJ2-7; tentatively, D is TRBD2 (6 bases). V was trimmed by 6 bases and J by 0 bases, leaving 12 bases between them. Germline CDR1 reads MNHEY; CDR2 reads SVGAGI. The CDR3 runs 14 residues. The CDR3 loop reads CASRRDGSSYEQYF. The CDR3 coding sequence is TGTGCCAGCAGGCGGGACGGCAGCTCCTACGAGCAGTACTTC.

There are a few counts of this clone. V usage is TRBV30 and J usage is TRBJ2-2; no clear D. There are 12 residues in the CDR3. V was pared by 4 bases and J by 4 bases, with 7 bases between. CDR1 and CDR2 (germline): GTSNPN, SVGIG (reference sequence). The CDR3: CAWTPGTGELFF. CDR3 coding DNA: TGTGCCTGGACCCCAGGCACCGGGGAGCTGTTTTTT.

The chain is built from TRBV6-2 or TRBV6-3 and TRBJ1-4; 8 nucleotides agree with TRBD1. V lost 5 bases and J lost 8; bases outside the gene matches: 4. Germline loops: CDR1 MNHEY, CDR2 SVGEGT. CDR3 length: 13 residues. This CDR3 reads CASSRQGYEKLFF. The CDR3 bases are TGTGCCAGCAGTCGACAGGGGTACGAAAAACTGTTTTTT.

The chain has TRBV5-4 and TRBJ1-5, with 8 positions matching TRBD1. CDR3 size: 18 residues. Germline assignment: CDR1 SGHNT and CDR2 YYREEE (reference sequence). The V and J ends lost 5 bases and 5 bases, in that order; junction bases with no gene match: 18. Here the CDR3 reads CASRPAPGETGGDQPQHF. DNA of the CDR3: TGTGCCAGCAGACCTGCCCCTGGTGAAACAGGGGGGGATCAGCCCCAGCATTTT.

CDR3 residues: CASSAQGGANEKLFF. In DNA, the CDR3 is TGTGCCAGCAGTGCCCAGGGTGGGGCTAATGAAAAACTGTTTTTT. The chain has TRBV6-2 or TRBV6-3 and TRBJ1-4, with a weak D call TRBD1 (5 bases). CDR1 MNHEY and CDR2 SVGEGT come from the germline V gene. The CDR3 spans 15 residues. Trimming cost V 5 bases and J 3 bases, with 13 bases left between them.

V is TRBV19 and J is TRBJ1-5; D is unclear. V lost 6 bases, J lost 0 bases, and 12 bases lay in between. Germline V gene sequence: CDR1 LNHDA, CDR2 SQIVND (reference sequence). There are 15 residues in the CDR3. The CDR3 sequence is CASSVMGSSNQPQHF. Here the CDR3 DNA reads TGTGCCAGTAGCGTAATGGGGAGTAGCAATCAGCCCCAGCATTTT. Full variable domain (outside the CDR3, taken from reference TRBV19 and TRBJ1-5): DGGITQSPKYLFRKEGQNVTLSCEQNLNHDAMYWYRQDPGQGLRLIYYSQIVNDFQKGDIAEGYSVSREKKESFPLTVTSAQKNPTAFYLCASSVMGSSNQPQHFGDGTRLSIL.

The chain combines TRBV5-1 with TRBJ1-4; D is uncertain. The CDR3 runs 15 residues. Trimming cost V 1 base and J 7 bases, with 14 bases left between them. From germline, CDR1 is SGHRS and CDR2 YFSETQ. CDR3 DNA sequence: TGCGCCAGCAGCTTGAGCTTGCGGGAGGGTGAAAAACTGTTTTTT. This translates into CASSLSLREGEKLFF.

This clone was seen once. The J gene is TRBJ2-1, the V gene TRBV9; possible D gene TRBD1, 5 bases. Germline V CDR1 and CDR2: SGDLS, YYNGEE. This CDR3 spans 16 amino acids. Trimming shortened V by 1 base and J by 9 bases, and 20 bases separated the two germline ends. The DNA for the CDR3 is TGTGCCAGCAGCGTATGGGGAACAGGCAGCAGCAGTGAGCAGTTCTTC. This gives the protein CASSVWGTGSSSEQFF.

The chain uses TRBV6-2 or TRBV6-3 and TRBJ1-1; D is ambiguous. Germline-derived CDR1 and CDR2 are MNHEY and SVGEGT. This CDR3 has 13 residues. Trimming took 4 bases from V and 3 from J, leaving 9 bases between them. The CDR3 DNA follows: TGTGCCAGCAGTTCGACACTGGACACTGAAGCTTTCTTT. Its protein is CASSSTLDTEAFF.

This clone appeared a single time. The V call is TRBV12-1, the J call TRBJ2-7; the D call of TRBD1 is as the table states it, not checked on the DNA. TRBV12-1 is a known pseudogene. There are 16 residues in the CDR3. CDR3 loop: CASSSSWGLQDYEQYF. The CDR3 DNA is TGTGCCAGCAGCTCAAGCTGGGGCCTACAAGACTACGAGCAGTACTTC.

CDR3 nucleotides: TGCGCCAGCAGCCCGGACAGGGAAGAGGGCACAGATACGCAGTATTTT. As protein: CASSPDREEGTDTQYF. V usage is TRBV5-1 and J usage is TRBJ2-3; 8 bases align to TRBD1. The J segment lost 1 base and the V segment lost 4 bases, leaving 8 bases of the junction unmatched. Per germline, CDR1 SGHRS and CDR2 YFSETQ. CDR3 length: 16 amino acids.

This rearrangement joins TRBV5-1 to TRBJ1-5, with D perhaps matching TRBD1 (6 bases). The CDR3 is 16 residues long. Germline loops: CDR1 SGHRS, CDR2 YFSETQ. Trimming pared 7 bases from V and 0 bases from J, leaving 17 bases between. This chain's CDR3 is CASGHEQGISNQPQHF. The CDR3 nucleotides read TGCGCCAGCGGGCATGAACAGGGAATTAGCAATCAGCCCCAGCATTTT.

This rearrangement joins TRBV6-5 to TRBJ2-6, with 9 bases fitting TRBD1. The CDR3 consists of 16 residues. Germline CDR1 reads MNHEY; CDR2 reads SVGAGI. Trimming at V came to 2 bases and at J to 1 base, leaving 0 bases not matched to a gene. The CDR3 region is CASSYGTGSGANVLTF. The CDR3 coding sequence is TGTGCCAGCAGTTACGGGACAGGGTCTGGGGCCAACGTCCTGACTTTC.

The gene calls are TRBV29-1 and TRBJ2-3; 8 positions match TRBD2. Trimming cost V 2 bases and J 3 bases; bases outside gene matches: 10. Germline assignment: CDR1 SQVTM and CDR2 ANQGSEA. The CDR3 runs 16 residues. The CDR3 loop reads CSVELTGGPLTDTQYF. The CDR3 DNA is TGCAGCGTTGAATTGACGGGGGGGCCGTTAACAGATACGCAGTATTTT.

This sequence joins TRBV5-1 and TRBJ1-2; 11 bases match TRBD1. The CDR3 is made up of 17 amino acids. V shed 4 bases, J shed 3 bases, and the junction held 11 bases outside the gene matches. The germline V gene has CDR1 SGHRS and CDR2 YFSETQ. The CDR3 loop reads CASSLDIPGQGDYGYTF. The CDR3 bases are TGCGCCAGCAGCCTTGATATACCGGGACAGGGGGACTATGGCTACACCTTC.

This clone appeared a single time. V usage is TRBV6-5 and J usage is TRBJ1-3; tentative D call: TRBD1 (6 bases). In germline, CDR1 is MNHEY, CDR2 SVGAGI. The germline V and J ends were trimmed by 6 bases and 0 bases, with 9 bases remaining between them. The CDR3 sequence is 14 residues long. The CDR3 DNA is TGTGCCAGCAGCGACAGGAACTCTGGAAACACCATATATTTT. This sequence encodes CASSDRNSGNTIYF.

The rearrangement links TRBV7-9 to TRBJ1-6, with D perhaps TRBD1 (5 bases). The V end lost 5 bases, the J end lost 7 bases, and 9 bases lay between the germline ends. There are 13 residues in the CDR3. The germline CDR1 and CDR2 sequences are SEHNR and FQNEAQ (reference sequence). CDR3 in DNA: TGTGCCAGCAGCCAAACAGGCAATTCACCCCTCCACTTT. It is translated as CASSQTGNSPLHF.

The rearrangement joins TRBV14 to TRBJ2-5; 10 nucleotides line up with TRBD2. Germline CDR1 and CDR2: SGHDN and FVKESK. The ends lost 0 bases at V and 1 base at J; junction bases unmatched: 2. CDR3 length: 16 residues. In nucleotides, the CDR3 is TGTGCCAGCAGCCAAGAAAAGCGGGGGGGCCAAGAGACCCAGTACTTC. It is translated as CASSQEKRGGQETQYF.

The V call is TRBV10-3, the J call TRBJ1-6; 11 bases map to TRBD1. Per germline, CDR1 ENHRY and CDR2 SYGVKD. Trimming took 9 bases from V and 8 from J; bases not matched to a gene: 6. The CDR3 has 14 amino acids. Here the CDR3 reads CAIAGTGGDSPLHF. As DNA, the CDR3 is TGTGCCATAGCAGGGACAGGGGGTGATTCACCCCTCCACTTT.

The chain is built from TRBV10-3 and TRBJ1-3; 8 nucleotides line up with TRBD1. The junction had 4 bases not matched to a gene; V was cut back by 2 bases and J by 7 bases. This CDR3 has 14 residues. The germline V gene encodes CDR1 ENHRY and CDR2 SYGVKD. CDR3 sequence reads: CAISEGQGSNTIYF. The CDR3 DNA reads as TGTGCCATCAGTGAGGGACAGGGATCGAACACCATATATTTT.

The chain is built from TRBV5-1 and TRBJ1-1; D remains unclear. Trimming took 1 base from V and 4 from J, leaving 20 bases between them. Germline loops: CDR1 SGHRS, CDR2 YFSETQ. This CDR3 is built from 17 residues. CDR3 loop: CASSLSFRQAGPTEAFF. DNA of the CDR3: TGCGCCAGCAGCTTGTCGTTTCGTCAGGCCGGTCCCACTGAAGCTTTCTTT.

In regard to this clone: Other DNA sequences in this sample translate to the same CDR3. The rearrangement uses TRBV27 and TRBJ1-2, with 9 bases identical to TRBD1. Germline-derived CDR1 and CDR2 are MNHEY and SMNVEV (reference sequence). CDR3 size: 15 residues. J was trimmed by 4 bases and V by 2 bases; bases with no gene match: 5. The CDR3 reads CASSLTGGAGYGYTF. The CDR3 coding sequence is TGTGCCAGCAGTTTAACAGGGGGCGCGGGCTATGGCTACACCTTC.